The source of this T cell receptor (beta chain) is a study of CXCR3-negative and CXCR3-positive naive CD8 T cells. Study information: Collectively, the libraries yielded 140 million or so TRB reads in total, at about 1.5 +/- 0.3 million per library.

With UMI labels, 5' RACE was used to prepare the TRB cDNA libraries. One entry per CDR3 protein, without DNA, is what TCRdb gives after re-calling the 5' RACE reads. The record lists 100,000 to 150,000 distinct CDR3 sequences, of which the ten most abundant hold 0.59%. About this clonotype: The antigen remains undetermined.

This CDR3 comprises 11 residues. CDR1 SQVTM and CDR2 ANQGSEA come from the germline V gene. Using triplicate sorts, 300,000 cells were collected each time from every CD8+ T cell subset. Study-wide findings and caveats: TRB CDR3 hydrophobicity was greater in CXCR3-positive naive cells than in CXCR3-negative naive cells. Unlike memory cells, which differed, naive CXCR3-negative and CXCR3-positive cells had similar TRBV-TRBJ usage.

The genes are TRBV29-1 and TRBJ1-1. Input material: naive CXCR3+ CD8+ T cells from blood. Subset defined: CD45RO-CCR7+CD27+CD95- naive CD8+ T cells expressing CXCR3 (TNR3+). This receptor was identified in a human donor in good health. Some clones in this sample may be carry-over from other donors' samples. CDR3 sequence: CSVVHWTEAFF.